The rows below give T cell receptor beta chains drawn from one sample of a study of blood T cell repertoires in COVID-19. Measured with immunoSEQ multiplex PCR; TCRdb has only the in-frame clones, and not every one. Here the sample spans 150,000 to 190,000 clones, roughly 80% being singletons. Material: PBMCs or T cells enriched from blood (not recorded which). The receptors here all came from a man aged 45 to 65 who had recovered from COVID-19. CDR3s include the opening cysteine and the closing phenylalanine or tryptophan. D genes are given only for firm matches. Size is omitted from some rows. Given values are once, few, many or a class for expanded clones.

>TRBV7-6|.|TRBJ2-3|.
CASSLAWDNTDTQYF
TGTGCCAGCAGCTTAGCATGGGACAACACAGATACGCAGTATTTT
>TRBV5-5|.|TRBJ2-7|.
CASSLTGKEQYF
TGTGCCAGCAGCTTGACAGGGAAGGAGCAGTACTTC
>TRBV21-1|.|TRBJ1-3|.
CASDYLQGRRDSGNTIYF
TGTGCCAGCGACTACTTACAGGGAAGAAGGGATTCTGGAAACACCATATATTTT
>TRBV4-2|TRBD1|TRBJ2-6|.
CASSQVKLGGQGPSGANVLTF
TGTGCCAGCAGCCAAGTAAAATTAGGAGGACAGGGACCCTCTGGGGCCAACGTCCTGACTTTC
>TRBV18|TRBD1|TRBJ1-1|.
CASSLNQGDRNTEAFF
TGTGCCAGCTCCCTAAATCAGGGGGATAGGAACACTGAAGCTTTCTTT
>TRBV5-1|TRBD1|TRBJ1-5|.
CASSPGDRGKYQPQHF
TGCGCCAGCAGCCCGGGGGACAGGGGGAAGTATCAGCCCCAGCATTTT
>TRBV6-6|.|TRBJ1-1|.
CASTPRDSGNSEAFF
TGTGCCAGCACCCCCCGGGACTCCGGGAACTCTGAAGCTTTCTTT
>TRBV7-2|.|TRBJ1-2|.
CASSLGSRSYGYTF
TGTGCCAGCAGCTTAGGGAGCCGATCCTATGGCTACACCTTC
>TRBV9|TRBD1|TRBJ1-1|many
CASSPGQGTEAFF
TGTGCCAGCAGCCCGGGACAGGGGACTGAAGCTTTCTTT
>TRBV19|TRBD1|TRBJ1-4|.
CASSRRDSNNEKLFF
TGTGCCAGTAGTAGAAGGGACAGCAATAATGAAAAACTGTTTTTT
>TRBV6-2/TRBV6-3|.|TRBJ2-3|.
CASSDTAASTDTQYF
TGTGCCAGCAGCGATACAGCCGCTAGCACAGATACGCAGTATTTT
>TRBV3-1/TRBV3-2|TRBD2|TRBJ2-3|.
CASSHLAGSTDTQYF
TGTGCCAGCAGCCACTTAGCGGGGAGCACAGATACGCAGTATTTT
>TRBV2|TRBD1|TRBJ1-5|.
CASSSGQGSQPQHF
TGTGCCAGCAGTAGTGGACAGGGAAGTCAGCCCCAGCATTTT
>TRBV5-1|.|TRBJ1-2|.
CASSADRTSNYGYTF
TGCGCCAGCAGCGCTGACAGGACCTCTAACTATGGCTACACCTTC
>TRBV5-1|.|TRBJ1-5|.
CASSSGLRDGQPQHF
TGCGCCAGCAGCTCCGGTTTGCGAGATGGTCAGCCCCAGCATTTT
>TRBV2|TRBD2|TRBJ2-7|.
CASSRTSGAAYEQYF
TGTGCCAGCAGTCGGACTAGCGGGGCGGCCTACGAGCAGTACTTC
>TRBV2|TRBD1|TRBJ1-5|.
CASSGQGASNQPQHF
TGTGCCAGCAGTGGACAGGGGGCGAGCAATCAGCCCCAGCATTTT
>TRBV7-9|.|TRBJ1-1|once
CASSLQRTGNRDTEAFF
TGTGCCAGCAGCTTACAAAGAACAGGGAATCGAGATACTGAAGCTTTCTTT
>TRBV7-8|TRBD1|TRBJ2-3|once
CASRRDRGPDTQYF
TGTGCCAGCCGCCGGGACAGGGGACCAGATACGCAGTATTTT
>TRBV18|.|TRBJ1-3|.
CASSLARVPSGNTIYF
TGTGCCAGCTCACTTGCCCGGGTCCCCTCGGGAAACACCATATATTTT
>TRBV27|.|TRBJ2-1|.
CASSSYLGRVNNEQFF
TGTGCCAGCAGTTCGTATCTAGGGCGGGTCAACAATGAGCAGTTCTTC
>TRBV7-2|TRBD1|TRBJ2-1|once
CASSLAGTGGFDEQFF
TGTGCCAGCAGCTTAGCAGGGACAGGGGGCTTTGATGAGCAGTTCTTC
>TRBV2|TRBD1|TRBJ1-1|once
CASGTGVNTEAFF
TGTGCCAGCGGGACAGGGGTGAACACTGAAGCTTTCTTT
>TRBV19|.|TRBJ1-4|few
CASSFTRPTSGIGEKLFF
TGTGCCAGTAGTTTTACCCGACCTACCTCGGGGATCGGGGAAAAACTGTTTTTT
>TRBV7-2|.|TRBJ1-3|.
CASSYSAPDGNTIYF
TGTGCCAGCAGCTATAGCGCCCCGGATGGAAACACCATATATTTT
>TRBV11-2|.|TRBJ2-1|.
CASSLRTANEQFF
TGTGCCAGCAGCTTAAGAACTGCGAATGAGCAGTTCTTC
>TRBV7-9|TRBD1|TRBJ2-3|.
CASSSRQGADTQYF
TGTGCCAGCAGCTCCAGACAGGGAGCAGATACGCAGTATTTT
>TRBV5-5|.|TRBJ1-5|.
CASSSTGLSNQPQHF
TGTGCCAGCAGCTCTACAGGGTTGAGCAATCAGCCCCAGCATTTT
>TRBV4-1|.|TRBJ1-4|.
CASSQFPLGEKLFF
TGCGCCAGCAGCCAATTTCCCCTCGGTGAAAAACTGTTTTTT
>TRBV11-2|TRBD1|TRBJ2-6|.
CASSLDLSQGAPGANVLTF
TGTGCCAGCAGCTTAGATCTCTCCCAGGGGGCGCCTGGGGCCAACGTCCTGACTTTC
>TRBV10-3|.|TRBJ1-6|.
CAISLTVNSPLHF
TGTGCCATCAGTTTAACAGTCAATTCACCCCTCCACTTT
>TRBV28|TRBD1|TRBJ1-6|once
CASSPPYRGSPLHF
TGTGCCAGCAGTCCACCCTACAGGGGTTCACCCCTCCACTTT
>TRBV20-1|.|TRBJ2-7|.
CSASALFEQYF
TGCAGTGCTAGTGCCCTCTTCGAGCAGTACTTC
>TRBV5-1|TRBD1|TRBJ1-1|few
CASSSTGTGAEAFF
TGCGCCAGCAGCTCTACCGGGACAGGGGCCGAAGCTTTCTTT
>TRBV7-9|.|TRBJ1-6|.
CASSASGTGRSSYNSPLHF
TGTGCCAGCAGCGCCTCCGGGACCGGGAGGAGCTCCTATAATTCACCCCTCCACTTT
>TRBV9|TRBD2|TRBJ2-3|.
CASSVGGGGTDTQYF
TGTGCCAGCAGCGTAGGAGGCGGGGGAACAGATACGCAGTATTTT
>TRBV6-2/TRBV6-3|.|TRBJ1-1|.
CASSYSTPWTASPNEAFF
TGTGCCAGCAGTTACTCGACCCCTTGGACAGCTTCGCCAAATGAAGCTTTCTTT
>TRBV3-1/TRBV3-2|.|TRBJ1-2|.
CASSRTEGGYTF
TGTGCCAGCAGCCGGACAGAAGGAGGCTACACCTTC
>TRBV3-1/TRBV3-2|TRBD1|TRBJ1-2|once
CASSHRTGNGYTF
TGTGCCAGCAGCCACCGGACAGGGAACGGCTACACCTTC
>TRBV7-2|.|TRBJ2-6|.
CASSSFTTGANVLTF
TGTGCCAGCAGCTCTTTTACAACTGGGGCCAACGTCCTGACTTTC
>TRBV18|TRBD2|TRBJ2-7|.
CASSLAETYEQYF
TGTGCCAGCTCCCTAGCGGAGACCTACGAGCAGTACTTC
>TRBV6-1|.|TRBJ1-3|.
CASSVGYTGLSGNTIYF
TGTGCCAGCAGTGTAGGTTACACCGGGTTGTCTGGAAACACCATATATTTT
>TRBV19|.|TRBJ2-1|.
CASHGGGLYNEQFF
TGTGCCAGCCACGGCGGGGGCCTCTACAATGAGCAGTTCTTC
>TRBV10-3|TRBD1|TRBJ1-6|.
CAISTGGNSPLHF
TGTGCCATCAGTACAGGGGGAAATTCACCCCTCCACTTT
>TRBV3-1/TRBV3-2|.|TRBJ1-2|.
CASSHGTGPYGYTF
TGTGCCAGCAGCCATGGTACAGGGCCCTATGGCTACACCTTC
>TRBV7-8|.|TRBJ2-7|.
CASSLQSYYEQYF
TGTGCCAGCAGCTTACAGTCTTACTACGAGCAGTACTTC
>TRBV5-4|TRBD1|TRBJ2-3|.
CASSLGTGGNTDTQYF
TGTGCCAGCAGCTTGGGCACAGGGGGGAACACAGATACGCAGTATTTT
>TRBV6-5|.|TRBJ1-5|.
CASSYEGNQPQHF
TGTGCCAGCAGTTACGAGGGAAATCAGCCCCAGCATTTT
>TRBV4-1|TRBD1|TRBJ1-6|.
CASSQMPPPGTEEPLHF
TGCGCCAGCAGCCAGATGCCCCCCCCCGGGACAGAGGAACCCCTCCACTTT
>TRBV9|.|TRBJ1-6|once
CASSVGENNSPLHF
TGTGCCAGCAGCGTAGGTGAGAATAATTCACCCCTCCACTTT
>TRBV18|TRBD1|TRBJ1-6|.
CASSPLDRDSPLHF
TGTGCCAGCTCACCCTTAGACAGGGATTCACCCCTCCACTTT
>TRBV11-1|.|TRBJ2-2|.
CASSLAGRGGYTGELFF
TGTGCCAGCAGCTTAGCGGGCCGGGGTGGTTACACCGGGGAGCTGTTTTTT
>TRBV2|TRBD1|TRBJ1-2|.
CASSEGTGYGYTF
TGTGCCAGCAGTGAAGGGACAGGCTATGGCTACACCTTC
>TRBV5-5|.|TRBJ1-3|few
CASSLVRAGPSSGNTIYF
TGTGCCAGCAGCTTGGTGAGGGCCGGGCCAAGCTCTGGAAACACCATATATTTT
>TRBV11-2|TRBD2|TRBJ2-3|.
CASSFAVGGYTDTQYF
TGTGCCAGCAGCTTCGCCGTCGGGGGGTACACAGATACGCAGTATTTT
>TRBV19|.|TRBJ1-2|.
CATGYRGYTF
TGTGCCACAGGGTATCGGGGCTACACCTTC
>TRBV4-1|TRBD2|TRBJ2-5|.
CASSQALAGNQETQYF
TGCGCCAGCAGCCAAGCATTAGCGGGGAACCAAGAGACCCAGTACTTC